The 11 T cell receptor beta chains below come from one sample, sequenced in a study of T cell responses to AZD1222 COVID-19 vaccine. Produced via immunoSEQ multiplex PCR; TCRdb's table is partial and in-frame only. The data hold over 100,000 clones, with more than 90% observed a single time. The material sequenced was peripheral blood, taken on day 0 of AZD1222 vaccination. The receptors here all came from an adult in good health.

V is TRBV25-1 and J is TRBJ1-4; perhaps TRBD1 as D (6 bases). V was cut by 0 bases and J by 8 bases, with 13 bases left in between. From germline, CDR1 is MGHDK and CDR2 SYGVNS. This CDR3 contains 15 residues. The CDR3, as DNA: TGTGCCAGCAGTGAATATGAAGGGGGTGACGAAAAACTGTTTTTT. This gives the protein CASSEYEGGDEKLFF.

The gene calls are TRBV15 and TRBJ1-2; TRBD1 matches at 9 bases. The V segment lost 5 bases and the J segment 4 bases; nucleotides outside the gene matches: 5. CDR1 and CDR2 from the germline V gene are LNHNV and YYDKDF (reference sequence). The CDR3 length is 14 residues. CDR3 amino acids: CATSDRGITYGYTF. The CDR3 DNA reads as TGTGCCACCAGCGACAGGGGGATCACCTATGGCTACACCTTC.

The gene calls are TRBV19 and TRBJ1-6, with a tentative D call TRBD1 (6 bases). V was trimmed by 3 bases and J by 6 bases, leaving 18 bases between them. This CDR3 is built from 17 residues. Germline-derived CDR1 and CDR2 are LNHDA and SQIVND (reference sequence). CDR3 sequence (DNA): TGTGCCAGTAGTATTGGCGGCAGGGGACGAGGTAATTCACCCCTCCACTTT. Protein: CASSIGGRGRGNSPLHF.

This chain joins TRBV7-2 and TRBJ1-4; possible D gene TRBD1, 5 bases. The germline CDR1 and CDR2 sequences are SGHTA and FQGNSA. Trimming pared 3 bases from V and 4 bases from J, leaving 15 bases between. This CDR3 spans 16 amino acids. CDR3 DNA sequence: TGTGCCAGCAGCTTCGCGGAAGTAGGGGTTAATGAAAAACTGTTTTTT. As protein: CASSFAEVGVNEKLFF.

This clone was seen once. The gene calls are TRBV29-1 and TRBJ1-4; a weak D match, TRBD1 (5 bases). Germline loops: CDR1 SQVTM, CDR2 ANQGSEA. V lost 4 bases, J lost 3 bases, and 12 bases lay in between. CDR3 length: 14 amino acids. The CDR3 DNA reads TGCAGCGTTGGAGTGGGGGTAGCTAATGAAAAACTGTTTTTT. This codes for CSVGVGVANEKLFF.

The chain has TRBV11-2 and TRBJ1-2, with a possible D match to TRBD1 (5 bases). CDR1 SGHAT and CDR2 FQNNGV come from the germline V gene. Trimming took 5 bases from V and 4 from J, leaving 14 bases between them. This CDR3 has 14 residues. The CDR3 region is CASSIRDSSYGYTF. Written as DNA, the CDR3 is TGTGCCAGCAGCATCCGGGACTCTTCCTATGGCTACACCTTC.

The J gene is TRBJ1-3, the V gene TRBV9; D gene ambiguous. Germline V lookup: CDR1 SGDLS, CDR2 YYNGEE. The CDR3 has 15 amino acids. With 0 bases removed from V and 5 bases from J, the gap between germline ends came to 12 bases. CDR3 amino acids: CASSVDGPPRNTIYF. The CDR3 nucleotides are TGTGCCAGCAGCGTAGACGGGCCCCCGAGAAACACCATATATTTT.

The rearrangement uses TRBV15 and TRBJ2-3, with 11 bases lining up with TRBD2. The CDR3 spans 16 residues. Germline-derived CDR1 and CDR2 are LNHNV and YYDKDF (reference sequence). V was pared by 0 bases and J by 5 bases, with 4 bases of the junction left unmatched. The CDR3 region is CATSRDGLAGGDTQYF. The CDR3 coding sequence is TGTGCCACCAGCAGAGATGGGCTAGCGGGAGGAGATACGCAGTATTTT.

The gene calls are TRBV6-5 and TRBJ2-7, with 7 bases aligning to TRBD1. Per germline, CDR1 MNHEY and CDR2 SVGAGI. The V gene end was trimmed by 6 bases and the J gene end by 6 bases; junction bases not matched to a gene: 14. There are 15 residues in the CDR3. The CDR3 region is CASSLGGSLGLEQYF. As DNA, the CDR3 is TGTGCCAGCAGCCTAGGGGGCAGTCTGGGGCTCGAGCAGTACTTC.

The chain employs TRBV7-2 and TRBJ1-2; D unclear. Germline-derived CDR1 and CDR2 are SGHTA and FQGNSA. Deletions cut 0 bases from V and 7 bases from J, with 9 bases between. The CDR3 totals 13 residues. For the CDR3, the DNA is TGTGCCAGCAGCTTAGCTGATTTAGGTGGCTACACCTTC. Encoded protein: CASSLADLGGYTF.

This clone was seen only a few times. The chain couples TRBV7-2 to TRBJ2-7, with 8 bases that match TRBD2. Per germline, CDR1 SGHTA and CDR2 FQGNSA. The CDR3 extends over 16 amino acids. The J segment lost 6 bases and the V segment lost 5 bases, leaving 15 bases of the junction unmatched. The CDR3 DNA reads TGTGCCAGCAGCCCCGGGGGGAGCGGGAGATCTCGCGAGCAGTACTTC. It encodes CASSPGGSGRSREQYF.